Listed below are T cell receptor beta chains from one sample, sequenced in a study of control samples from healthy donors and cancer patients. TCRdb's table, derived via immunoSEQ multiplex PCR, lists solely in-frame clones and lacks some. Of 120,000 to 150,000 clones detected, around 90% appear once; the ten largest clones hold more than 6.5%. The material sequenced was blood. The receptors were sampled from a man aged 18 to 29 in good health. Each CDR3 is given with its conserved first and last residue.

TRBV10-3 CAITSDPPRGTDTQYF
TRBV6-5 CASRRTDNQPQHF
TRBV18 CASSPTTDTQYF
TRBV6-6 CASSYRVDYGYTF
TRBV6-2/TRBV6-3 CASSYLAGAGELFF
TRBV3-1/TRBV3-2 CASSRQYNEQFF
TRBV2 CASSERGAQNTEAFF
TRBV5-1 CASSTGESTRDIQYF
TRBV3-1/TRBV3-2 CASSRRGVFWILWSGANVLTF
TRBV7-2 CASSLSRTSGGIQETQYF
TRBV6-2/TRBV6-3 CASSYSTGNQPQHF
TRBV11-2 CASSSAIGGVQFF
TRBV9 CASSPRGVNTGELFF
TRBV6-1 CASSERILTDWSYEQYF
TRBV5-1 CASSSQGGERTDTQYF
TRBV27 CASSSLSWANVLTF
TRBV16 CASSQNRGREPQHF
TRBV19 CASSPTGGASYEQYF
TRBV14 CASSQLSLGSPLHF
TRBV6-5 CASSYAFPDGTYEQYF
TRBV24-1 CATSDLRTSGEGWTDTQYF
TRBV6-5 CASRSIAGAAETQYF
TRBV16 CASSPILDVLSGNTIYF
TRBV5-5 CASSSPLGGGIGTQYF
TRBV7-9 CASSLEGRANTGELFF
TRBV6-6 CASSYRSNEKLFF
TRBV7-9 CASSADTKNIQYF
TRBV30 CAWSVWLAREQYF
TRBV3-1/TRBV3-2 CASSQQLMNTEAFF
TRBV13 CASSPRQGQGGYTF
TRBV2 CASSEQAYEQYF
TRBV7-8 CASSLVWARGAVDTQYF
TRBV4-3 CASSQDLNSYEQYF
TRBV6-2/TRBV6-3 CASSPNRPSEAFF
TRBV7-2 CASSPQPGVYYEQYF
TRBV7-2 CASSLGRGGTNEKLFF
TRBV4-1 CASSQGFDGGNTIYF
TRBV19 CASMRGQGTSSGNTIYF
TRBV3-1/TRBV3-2 CASSPMTRGADTQYF
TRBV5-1 CASSLAGANNSPLHF
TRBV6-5 CASSYSLTDTGELFF
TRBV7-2 CASSLALAGGLGTQYF
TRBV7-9 CASLGQGRTEAFF
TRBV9 CASSVAKRGAEGYTF
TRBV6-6 CASNKDGGDSNQPQHF
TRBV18 CASSPLGLAEQYF
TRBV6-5 CASSYSRQGEETQYF
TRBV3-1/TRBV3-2 CASSPFQYYGYTF
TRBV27 CASGNRQGGTGELFF
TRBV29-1 CSVAHRLFNQPQHF